A single sample is the source of the 25 T cell receptor beta chains below, sequenced in a study of blood T cells in healthy people across ages. It was with a sample-barcoded 5' primer and a J-beta primer mix that a second PCR of roughly 6 to 11 cycles was run. TCRdb re-analysed the 5' RACE reads in MiXCR, keeping a single row per CDR3 protein. The data contain 500,000 to 550,000 distinct CDR3 sequences, around 24% of them singletons. The sample also formed part of further work on T cells of mothers and their children.

The sample comprised blood. These receptors all come from a boy aged 5 to 17 in good health.

This clonotype was seen once. V is TRBV4-3 and J is TRBJ2-1, with TRBD1 matching 10 bases. The J call may be incorrect, as the DNA end agrees better with TRBJ2-7. There are 16 residues in the CDR3. Germline V gene sequence: CDR1 LGHNA, CDR2 YSLEER. CDR3 in amino acids: CASSQDFDRGQYEQYF. The CDR3, as DNA: TGCGCCAGCAGCCAAGATTTTGACAGGGGGCAGTACGAGCAGTACTTC.

This clonotype was detected only a few times. The chain combines TRBV7-9 with TRBJ1-1; D is uncertain. Trimming shortened V by 6 bases and J by 5 bases, and 16 bases separated the two germline ends. Per germline, CDR1 SEHNR and CDR2 FQNEAQ (reference sequence). This CDR3 has 14 residues. The CDR3 DNA reads as TGTGCCAGCAGTTCTCGGGCCGATTTGACTGAAGCTTTCTTT. Protein product: CASSSRADLTEAFF.

This clonotype came up a few times. The CDR3 is CASSQLGQGYEQYF. The DNA of the CDR3 is TGCGCCAGCAGCCAACTGGGACAGGGCTACGAGCAGTACTTC. The chain couples TRBV4-1 to TRBJ2-5; 9 nucleotides align to TRBD1. The DNA end is more similar to TRBJ2-7, so the J call may be wrong. Germline V lookup: CDR1 MGHRA, CDR2 YSYEKL. This CDR3 is built from 14 residues.

The V and J genes are TRBV7-2 and TRBJ2-3; either TRBD1 or TRBD2 may supply D (7 bases each). In germline, CDR1 is SGHTA, CDR2 FQGNSA. Between the trimmed V and J ends, which lost 1 base and 3 bases, there was a span of 14 bases. This CDR3 contains 16 residues. The CDR3 loop is CASSLGVRGGTDTQYF. CDR3 DNA: TGTGCCAGCAGCTTAGGGGTCAGGGGGGGGACAGATACGCAGTATTTT.

The V and J genes are TRBV5-6 and TRBJ2-1; a possible D gene is TRBD2 (5 bases). CDR1 SGHDT and CDR2 YYEEEE come from the germline V gene. With 4 bases removed from V and 6 bases from J, the gap between germline ends came to 26 bases. The CDR3 loop spans 18 amino acids. The CDR3 region is CASSLTFGLVGAFNEQFF. DNA of the CDR3: TGTGCCAGCAGCCTGACCTTCGGGCTAGTGGGAGCCTTCAATGAGCAGTTCTTC.

The rearrangement links TRBV4-3 to TRBJ2-2, with 7 positions matching TRBD2. Germline CDR1 reads LGHNA; CDR2 reads YSLEER. V gave up 1 base and J gave up 4 bases; unmatched junction bases: 3. CDR3 length equals 15 residues. The CDR3 bases are TGCGCCAGCAGCCAAGGCAGCGGGGCCACCGGGGAGCTGTTTTTT. As protein: CASSQGSGATGELFF.

The table lists this clonotype with a few counts. The chain combines TRBV30 with TRBJ1-6; D gene ambiguous. This CDR3 contains 12 residues. Germline CDR1 and CDR2: GTSNPN and SVGIG (reference sequence). V lost 0 bases, J lost 10 bases, and 7 bases lay in between. CDR3 region: CAWSVEGSPLHF. The CDR3 bases are TGTGCCTGGAGTGTTGAGGGATCACCCCTCCACTTT.

This clonotype has more than one count but fewer than ten. The genes are TRBV7-2 and TRBJ2-7; 7 positions match TRBD1. Germline V gene data show CDR1 as SGHTA and CDR2 as FQGNSA. J was trimmed by 0 bases and V by 3 bases; bases with no gene match: 5. This CDR3 comprises 15 residues. CDR3 in amino acids: CASSFRQGSSYEQYF. CDR3 DNA: TGTGCCAGCAGCTTCCGACAGGGAAGCTCCTACGAGCAGTACTTC.

This clonotype was observed a few times. V gene TRBV6-1 combines with J gene TRBJ2-2; D remains ambiguous. The V end was cut by 0 bases, the J end by 2 bases, with 4 bases between. Per the germline V gene, CDR1 is MNHNS and CDR2 is SASEGT. This CDR3 has 14 amino acids. The CDR3 DNA reads as TGTGCCAGCAGTGAAGCCCTAAACACCGGGGAGCTGTTTTTT. Amino acid sequence: CASSEALNTGELFF.

The rearrangement joins TRBV27 to TRBJ1-2; D remains ambiguous. CDR3 size: 14 residues. Germline V gene lookup returns CDR1 MNHEY and CDR2 SMNVEV (reference sequence). Trimming took 2 bases from V and 4 from J, leaving 11 bases between them. CDR3 DNA sequence: TGTGCCAGCAGTTTAAACCCCCCAGGCTATGGCTACACCTTC. Its protein is CASSLNPPGYGYTF.

The chain has TRBV28 and TRBJ2-3, with 8 bases aligning to TRBD1. The length of the CDR3 is 17 residues. CDR1 is MDHEN and CDR2 is SYDVKM in the germline V gene. Germline trimming cut 3 bases from V and 0 bases from J; bases unmatched to any gene: 8. CDR3 region: CASSLVAGGGSTDTQYF. In DNA, the CDR3 is TGTGCCAGCAGTTTGGTCGCAGGGGGCGGAAGCACAGATACGCAGTATTTT.

This clonotype came up a few times. This rearrangement joins TRBV7-9 to TRBJ2-5; 8 bases fit TRBD2. The DNA end is a closer match to TRBJ2-1, so the J assignment may be wrong. The CDR3 sequence is 16 residues long. CDR1 and CDR2 (germline): SEHNR, FQNEAQ (reference sequence). For the CDR3, the DNA is TGTGCCAGCAGCGTCGGAGCGGGGGCACCCATCGAAGAGCAGTTCTTC. Translated: CASSVGAGAPIEEQFF.

V and J are TRBV7-2 and TRBJ2-3; 14 bases align to TRBD2. Germline CDR1 is SGHTA and CDR2 is FQGNSA. V was pared by 2 bases and J by 4 bases, with 8 bases of the junction left unmatched. CDR3 length equals 18 residues. The CDR3 here is CASSLTGTSGSDADTQYF. The DNA for the CDR3 is TGTGCCAGCAGCTTAACGGGGACTAGCGGGAGTGATGCAGATACGCAGTATTTT.

This clonotype was counted a few times. The genes are TRBV7-8 and TRBJ2-1; D gene unclear. Germline V gene data show CDR1 as SGHVS and CDR2 as FQNEAQ. The CDR3 runs 16 residues. Trimming took off 7 bases at V and 9 bases at J, with 25 bases between the two ends. The CDR3 DNA sequence: TGTGCCAGCACCGACCCACGACTCTCAGATGGAGTTGAGCAGTTCTTC. This encodes CASTDPRLSDGVEQFF. Full variable domain (missing parts from reference TRBV7-8 and TRBJ2-1): GAGVSQSPRYKVAKRGQDVALRCDPISGHVSLFWYQQALGQGPEFLTYFQNEAQLDKSGLPSDRFFAERPEGSVSTLKIQRTQQEDSAVYLCASTDPRLSDGVEQFFGPGTRLTVL.

This clonotype showed up many times. This chain uses TRBV7-9 with TRBJ2-4; D is tentatively TRBD1 or TRBD2 (5 bases each). Germline V CDR1 and CDR2: SEHNR, FQNEAQ (reference sequence). The CDR3 covers 12 residues. V lost 3 bases to trimming and J lost 7 bases, with 7 bases between them. CDR3 bases: TGTGCCAGCAGCTTTGAGGGGAACATTCAGTACTTC. Its translation is CASSFEGNIQYF.

This clonotype showed up just a few times. V gene TRBV7-8 combines with J gene TRBJ2-5, with 9 bases fitting TRBD1. The J call is doubtful: the DNA matches TRBJ2-7 better. This CDR3 region has 14 residues. CDR1 and CDR2 (germline): SGHVS, FQNEAQ. CDR3 sequence reads: CASSYRDRAYEQYF. The CDR3 nucleotides are TGTGCCAGCAGCTACCGGGACAGGGCCTACGAGCAGTACTTC.

The chain combines TRBV4-2 with TRBJ2-7; 7 positions match TRBD1. V gave up 1 base and J gave up 4 bases; unmatched junction bases: 4. This CDR3 region has 14 residues. The V gene's germline CDR1 is LGHNA and CDR2 YNFKEQ. The CDR3 coding sequence is TGTGCCAGCAGCCAAGGCGAGACAGGGTACGAGCAGTACTTC. Its protein is CASSQGETGYEQYF.

This clonotype was found many times. The chain combines TRBV9 with TRBJ2-3, with TRBD2 identical over 10 bases. Per the germline V gene, CDR1 is SGDLS and CDR2 is YYNGEE. CDR3 length: 15 residues. V trimming: 3 bases; J trimming: 1 base; junction bases outside the gene matches: 2. The CDR3 coding sequence is TGTGCCAGCAGCGAGAGCGGGGGGGGCACAGATACGCAGTATTTT. Amino acids: CASSESGGGTDTQYF. Full variable domain (rest looked up from reference TRBV9 and TRBJ2-3): DSGVTQTPKHLITATGQRVTLRCSPRSGDLSVYWYQQSLDQGLQFLIQYYNGEERAKGNILERFSAQQFPDLHSELNLSSLELGDSALYFCASSESGGGTDTQYFGPGTRLTVL.

The CDR3 sequence: CASSQARITYNEQFF. The CDR3 region has the DNA TGTGCCAGCAGCCAAGCGAGGATTACTTACAATGAGCAGTTCTTC. The V and J genes are TRBV3-1 and TRBJ2-5; D call uncertain. Gene TRBJ2-1 matches the end of the DNA better, so the J call may be wrong. Germline V gives CDR1 LGHDT, CDR2 YNNKEL (reference sequence). This CDR3 region has 15 residues.

The chain uses TRBV6-2 or TRBV6-3 and TRBJ2-3, with D maybe TRBD2 (6 bases). The CDR3 extends over 15 amino acids. Germline CDR1 and CDR2: MNHEY and SVGEGT. With 3 bases removed from V and 3 bases from J, the gap between germline ends came to 13 bases. In nucleotides, the CDR3 is TGTGCCAGCAGTTATAATTCCGCGGGAACAGATACGCAGTATTTT. Protein sequence: CASSYNSAGTDTQYF.

This chain links TRBV28 with TRBJ1-5; D is uncertain. Trimming left V 2 bases short and J 2 bases short, with 7 bases between. This CDR3 is 14 amino acids long. Germline V gene lookup returns CDR1 MDHEN and CDR2 SYDVKM. CDR3 residues: CASSLRGGNQPQHF. The DNA for the CDR3 is TGTGCCAGCAGTTTACGGGGAGGCAATCAGCCCCAGCATTTT.

The chain carries TRBV4-3 and TRBJ2-7; TRBD1 matches at 7 bases. The CDR3 contains 15 residues. V shed 3 bases and J 2 bases; nucleotides not matched to a gene: 7. From germline, CDR1 is LGHNA and CDR2 YSLEER. The CDR3 DNA reads TGCGCCAGCAGCCAGAGCGACAGGGCACCCTACGAGCAGTACTTC. It specifies CASSQSDRAPYEQYF.

The chain has TRBV5-6 and TRBJ2-2; TRBD1 matches at 8 bases. Trimming cost V 3 bases and J 6 bases; bases outside gene matches: 1. The CDR3 spans 13 residues. CDR1 SGHDT and CDR2 YYEEEE come from the germline V gene. DNA for the CDR3: TGTGCCAGCAGCTCGACAGGGGCCGGGGAGCTGTTTTTT. It translates to CASSSTGAGELFF.

CDR3 region: CASSALNRAPNEKLFF. CDR3 coding DNA: TGTGCCAGCAGCGCACTCAACAGGGCCCCCAATGAAAAACTGTTTTTT. The rearrangement uses TRBV9 and TRBJ1-4; D is possibly TRBD1 (6 bases). The CDR3 extends over 16 amino acids. Germline loops: CDR1 SGDLS, CDR2 YYNGEE. V gave up 3 bases and J gave up 5 bases, with 17 bases separating them.

The rearrangement joins TRBV19 to TRBJ1-1, with no clear D. Germline V gene data show CDR1 as LNHDA and CDR2 as SQIVND (reference sequence). Between the trimmed V and J ends, which lost 3 bases and 1 base, there was a span of 6 bases. The CDR3 is 13 amino acids. DNA of the CDR3: TGTGCCAGTAGTATCAGCCGGAACACTGAAGCTTTCTTT. Its protein product is CASSISRNTEAFF.